Following are 13 T cell receptor beta chains from one sample sequenced in a study of blood T cell repertoires in COVID-19. Sequencing was performed with immunoSEQ multiplex PCR; in TCRdb, only in-frame clones are kept and a portion is missing. The table shows more than 250,000 clones, with roughly 87% occurring only once. Material: PBMCs or T cells enriched from blood (not recorded which). The receptors were gathered from a woman under 40 who had recovered from COVID-19.

This clone showed up just once. V is TRBV5-5 and J is TRBJ1-1; D call uncertain. Trimming stripped 1 base from V and 3 bases from J, with 10 bases between. This CDR3 contains 14 residues. Germline V gene sequence: CDR1 SGHKS, CDR2 YYEKEE (reference sequence). DNA of the CDR3: TGTGCCAGCAGCTTGTCCAGTGTATACACTGAAGCTTTCTTT. The encoded protein is CASSLSSVYTEAFF.

Here the CDR3 reads CASSLGATANYGYTF. The CDR3 bases are TGTGCCAGCAGCTTAGGGGCGACAGCTAACTATGGCTACACCTTC. The rearrangement links TRBV7-2 to TRBJ1-2; a weak D match, TRBD1 (5 bases). Germline assignment: CDR1 SGHTA and CDR2 FQGNSA. With 1 base removed from V and 0 bases from J, the gap between germline ends came to 9 bases. CDR3 size: 15 residues.

The chain links TRBV4-1 to TRBJ1-1; no firm D call. Looked up from germline, CDR1 is MGHRA and CDR2 is YSYEKL. V gave up 0 bases and J gave up 0 bases, with 8 bases separating them. CDR3 length equals 15 residues. The CDR3 region has the DNA TGCGCCAGCAGCCAAGAGGGCAGTTTGAACACTGAAGCTTTCTTT. Its translation is CASSQEGSLNTEAFF.

The sample holds a few counts of this clone. V gene TRBV7-9 combines with J gene TRBJ1-1; 9 bases align to TRBD1. The ends lost 4 bases at V and 1 base at J; junction bases unmatched: 4. The germline V gene has CDR1 SEHNR and CDR2 FQNEAQ (reference sequence). The CDR3 has 15 residues. The CDR3 DNA is TGTGCCAGCAGCTCGACAGGGGGATCGAACACTGAAGCTTTCTTT. This translates into CASSSTGGSNTEAFF. Based on the CDR3 plus reference TRBV7-9 and TRBJ1-1, the full variable domain is DTGVSQNPRHKITKRGQNVTFRCDPISEHNRLYWYRQTLGQGPEFLTYFQNEAQLEKSRLLSDRFSAERPKGSFSTLEIQRTEQGDSAMYLCASSSTGGSNTEAFFGQGTRLTVV.

This clone was seen just once. The V call is TRBV6-1, the J call TRBJ1-4; no clear D. The CDR3 length is 14 residues. Germline loops: CDR1 MNHNS, CDR2 SASEGT. Deletions cut 3 bases from V and 8 bases from J, with 13 bases between. The CDR3 loop is CASSDTGLQEKLFF. The CDR3 DNA is TGTGCCAGCAGTGATACCGGTTTGCAAGAAAAACTGTTTTTT.

Only one count was recorded for this clone. The chain is built from TRBV6-1 and TRBJ1-5; 9 nucleotides line up with TRBD1. The CDR3 extends over 14 amino acids. Germline loops: CDR1 MNHNS, CDR2 SASEGT. The V and J ends lost 2 bases and 11 bases, in that order; junction bases with no gene match: 7. CDR3 protein: CASSERQGDGAQHF. The DNA of the CDR3 is TGTGCCAGCAGTGAACGACAGGGGGACGGGGCCCAGCATTTT.

V gene TRBV5-1 combines with J gene TRBJ2-1; D call uncertain. Per germline, CDR1 SGHRS and CDR2 YFSETQ. The length of the CDR3 is 13 residues. Between the trimmed V and J ends, which lost 3 bases and 3 bases, there was a span of 7 bases. DNA for the CDR3: TGCGCCAGCAGCTCCTCTAACTACAATGAGCAGTTCTTC. It specifies CASSSSNYNEQFF.

The chain joins TRBV27 to TRBJ1-2, with 8 bases fitting TRBD1. V lost 5 bases to trimming and J lost 0 bases; unmatched junction nucleotides: 5. CDR3 length equals 15 residues. Germline V CDR1 and CDR2: MNHEY, SMNVEV (reference sequence). The CDR3 here is CASSMWTGPNYGYTF. CDR3 sequence (DNA): TGTGCCAGCAGTATGTGGACAGGGCCTAACTATGGCTACACCTTC.

This rearrangement joins TRBV11-3 to TRBJ1-1; 9 bases match TRBD1. The length of the CDR3 is 15 residues. Losses at the gene ends were 2 bases for V and 7 bases for J; bases not matched to a gene: 8. Germline-derived CDR1 and CDR2 are SGHNT and YENEEA. DNA of the CDR3: TGTGCCAGCAGCTTATCGGGGACAGGGACAGGTGAAGCTTTCTTT. Encoded protein: CASSLSGTGTGEAFF.

The chain has TRBV15 and TRBJ2-2, with a weak D call TRBD1 (6 bases). V shed 6 bases and J shed 4 bases, with 18 bases lying between them. Germline loops: CDR1 LNHNV, CDR2 YYDKDF (reference sequence). This CDR3 is built from 16 residues. CDR3 loop: CATSPGPGASTGELFF. In DNA, the CDR3 is TGTGCCACCAGTCCCGGACCAGGGGCCAGCACCGGGGAGCTGTTTTTT.

The CDR3 nucleotides are TGTGCCAGCAGCGCATTAGGGACTAGTAGCTCCTACGAGCAGTACTTC. Protein sequence: CASSALGTSSSYEQYF. This chain links TRBV9 with TRBJ2-7; 8 bases fit TRBD2. CDR3 length: 16 amino acids. The J segment lost 0 bases and the V segment lost 3 bases, leaving 8 bases of the junction unmatched. Looked up from germline, CDR1 is SGDLS and CDR2 is YYNGEE.

The chain joins TRBV10-3 to TRBJ1-1, with 7 bases aligning to TRBD1. Unmatched junction bases numbered 6, after V lost 7 bases and J lost 1 base. From germline, CDR1 is ENHRY and CDR2 SYGVKD. This CDR3 is 14 amino acids long. The CDR3 sequence is CAITRDSSNTEAFF. CDR3 nucleotide sequence: TGTGCCATCACCAGGGACAGTTCGAACACTGAAGCTTTCTTT.

The J gene is TRBJ2-5, the V gene TRBV15, with TRBD1 matching 8 bases. Germline V gene lookup returns CDR1 LNHNV and CDR2 YYDKDF (reference sequence). This CDR3 region has 15 residues. The ends lost 3 bases at V and 5 bases at J; junction bases unmatched: 8. CDR3 sequence reads: CATSRERQGYETQYF. In DNA, the CDR3 is TGTGCCACCAGCAGGGAACGACAGGGGTACGAGACCCAGTACTTC.